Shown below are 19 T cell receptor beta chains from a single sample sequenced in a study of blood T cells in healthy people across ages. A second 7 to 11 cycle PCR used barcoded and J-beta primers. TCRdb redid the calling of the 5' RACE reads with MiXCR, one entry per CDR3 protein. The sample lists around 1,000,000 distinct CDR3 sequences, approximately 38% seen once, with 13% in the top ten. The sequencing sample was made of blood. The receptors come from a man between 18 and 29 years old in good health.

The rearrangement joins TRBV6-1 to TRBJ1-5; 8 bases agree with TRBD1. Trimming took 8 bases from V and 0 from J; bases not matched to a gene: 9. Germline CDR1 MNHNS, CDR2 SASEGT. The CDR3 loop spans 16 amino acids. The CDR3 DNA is TGTGCCAGCTCCGCGACAGGGGATATTAGCAATCAGCCCCAGCATTTT. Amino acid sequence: CASSATGDISNQPQHF.

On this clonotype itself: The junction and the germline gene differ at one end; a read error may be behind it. The CDR3 here is CAGRRRREGVGEKLFF. Written as DNA, the CDR3 is TGTGCCGGCAGGAGGAGGAGGGAAGGGGTTGGGGAAAAACTGTTTTTT. The rearrangement joins TRBV4-2 to TRBJ1-4; the D gene is possibly TRBD1 (5 bases). The V gene's germline CDR1 is LGHNA and CDR2 YNFKEQ. The CDR3 covers 16 residues.

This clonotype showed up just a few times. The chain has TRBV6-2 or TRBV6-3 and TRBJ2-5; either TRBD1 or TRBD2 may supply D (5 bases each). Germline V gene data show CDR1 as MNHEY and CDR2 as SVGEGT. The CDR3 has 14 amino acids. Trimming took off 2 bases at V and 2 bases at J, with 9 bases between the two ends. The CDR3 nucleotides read TGTGCCAGCAGTTACGGGACGGAACAAGAGACCCAGTACTTC. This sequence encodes CASSYGTEQETQYF.

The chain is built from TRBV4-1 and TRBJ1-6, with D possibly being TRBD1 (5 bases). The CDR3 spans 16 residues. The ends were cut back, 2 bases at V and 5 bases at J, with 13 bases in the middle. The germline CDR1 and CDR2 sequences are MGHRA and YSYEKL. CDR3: CASSQPGGPNNSPLHF. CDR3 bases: TGCGCCAGCAGCCAACCGGGGGGACCGAATAATTCACCCCTCCACTTT.

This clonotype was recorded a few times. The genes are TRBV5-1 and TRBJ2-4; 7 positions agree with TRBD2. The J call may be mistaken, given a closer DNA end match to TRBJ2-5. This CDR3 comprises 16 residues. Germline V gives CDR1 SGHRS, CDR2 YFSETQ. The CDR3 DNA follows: TGCGCCAGCAGCACGGGAGGCTCCATTGGGGCAGAGACCCAGTACTTC. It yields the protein CASSTGGSIGAETQYF.

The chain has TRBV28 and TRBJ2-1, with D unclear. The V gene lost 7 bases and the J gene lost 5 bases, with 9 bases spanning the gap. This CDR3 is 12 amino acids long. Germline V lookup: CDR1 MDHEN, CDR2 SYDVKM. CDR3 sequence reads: CASTLVNNEQFF. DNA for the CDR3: TGTGCCAGCACTTTGGTCAACAATGAGCAGTTCTTC. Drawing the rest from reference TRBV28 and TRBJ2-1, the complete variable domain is DVKVTQSSRYLVKRTGEKVFLECVQDMDHENMFWYRQDPGLGLRLIYFSYDVKMKEKGDIPEGYSVSREKKERFSLILESASTNQTSMYLCASTLVNNEQFFGPGTRLTVL.

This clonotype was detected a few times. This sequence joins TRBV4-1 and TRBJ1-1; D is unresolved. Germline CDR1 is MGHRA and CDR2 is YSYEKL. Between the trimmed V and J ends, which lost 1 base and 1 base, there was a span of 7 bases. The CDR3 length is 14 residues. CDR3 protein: CASSQVTANTEAFF. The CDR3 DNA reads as TGCGCCAGCAGCCAAGTAACAGCGAACACTGAAGCTTTCTTT.

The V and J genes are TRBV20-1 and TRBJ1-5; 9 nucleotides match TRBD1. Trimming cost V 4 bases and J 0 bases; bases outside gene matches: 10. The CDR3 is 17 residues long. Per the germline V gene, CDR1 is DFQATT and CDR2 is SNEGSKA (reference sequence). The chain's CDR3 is CSAINPGQGYSNQPQHF. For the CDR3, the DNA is TGCAGTGCTATAAACCCGGGACAGGGTTATAGCAATCAGCCCCAGCATTTT.

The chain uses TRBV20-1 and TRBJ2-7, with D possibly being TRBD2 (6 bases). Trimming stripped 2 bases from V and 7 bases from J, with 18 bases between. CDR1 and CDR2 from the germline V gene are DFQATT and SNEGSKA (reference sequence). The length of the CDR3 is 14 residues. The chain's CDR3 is CSARLPNGGDEQYF. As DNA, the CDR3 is TGCAGTGCTAGACTACCTAACGGGGGAGATGAGCAGTACTTC.

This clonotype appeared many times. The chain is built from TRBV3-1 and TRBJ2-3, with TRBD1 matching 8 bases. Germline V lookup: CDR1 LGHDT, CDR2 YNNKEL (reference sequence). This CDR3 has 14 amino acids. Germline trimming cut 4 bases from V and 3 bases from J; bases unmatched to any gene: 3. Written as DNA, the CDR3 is TGTGCCAGCAGCCGGGACAGGCGAACAGATACGCAGTATTTT. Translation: CASSRDRRTDTQYF.

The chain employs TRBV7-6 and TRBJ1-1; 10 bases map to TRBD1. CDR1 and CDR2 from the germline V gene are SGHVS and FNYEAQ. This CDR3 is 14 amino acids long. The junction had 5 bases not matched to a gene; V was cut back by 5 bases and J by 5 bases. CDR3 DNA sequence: TGTGCCAGCAGCCCGGGACAGGGGTGGACTGAAGCTTTCTTT. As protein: CASSPGQGWTEAFF.

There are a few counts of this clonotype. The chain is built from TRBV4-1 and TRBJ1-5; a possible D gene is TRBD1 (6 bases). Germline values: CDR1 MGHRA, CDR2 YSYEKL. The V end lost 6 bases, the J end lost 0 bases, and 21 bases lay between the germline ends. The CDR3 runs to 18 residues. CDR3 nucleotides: TGCGCCAGCAGTCCGGGCGACAGGAGGCTTTATAGCAATCAGCCCCAGCATTTT. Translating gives CASSPGDRRLYSNQPQHF.

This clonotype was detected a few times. The CDR3: CASSSVSDSLNTEAFF. The CDR3 DNA sequence: TGTGCCAGCAGCTCAGTGTCCGACTCTTTGAACACTGAAGCTTTCTTT. The chain is built from TRBV7-6 and TRBJ1-1, with D uncertain. Between the trimmed V and J ends, which lost 4 bases and 0 bases, there was a span of 15 bases. CDR1 and CDR2 from the germline V gene are SGHVS and FNYEAQ. This CDR3 is built from 16 residues.

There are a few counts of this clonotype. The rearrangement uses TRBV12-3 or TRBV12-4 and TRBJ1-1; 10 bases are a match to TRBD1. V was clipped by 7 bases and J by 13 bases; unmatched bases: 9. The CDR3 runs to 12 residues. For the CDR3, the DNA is TGTGCCAGCACCCTGGGACAGGGGACCGGTTTCTTT. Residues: CASTLGQGTGFF.

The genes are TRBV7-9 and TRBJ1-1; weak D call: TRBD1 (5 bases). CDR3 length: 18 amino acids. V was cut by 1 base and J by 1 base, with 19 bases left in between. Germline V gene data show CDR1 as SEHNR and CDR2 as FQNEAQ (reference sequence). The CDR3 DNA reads TGTGCCAGCAGCTTAGGCTATATCACCGACAGCTCGAACACTGAAGCTTTCTTT. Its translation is CASSLGYITDSSNTEAFF.

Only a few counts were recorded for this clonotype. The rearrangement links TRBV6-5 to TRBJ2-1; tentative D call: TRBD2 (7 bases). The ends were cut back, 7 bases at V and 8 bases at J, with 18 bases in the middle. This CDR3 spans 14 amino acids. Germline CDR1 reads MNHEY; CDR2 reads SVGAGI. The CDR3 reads CASNKGGGTYEQFF. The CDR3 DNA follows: TGTGCCAGCAATAAGGGAGGGGGAACTTATGAGCAGTTCTTC.

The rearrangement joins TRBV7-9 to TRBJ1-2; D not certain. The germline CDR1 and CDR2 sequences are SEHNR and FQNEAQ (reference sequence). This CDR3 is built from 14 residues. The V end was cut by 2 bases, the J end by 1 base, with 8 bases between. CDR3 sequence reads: CASSLNGNNYGYTF. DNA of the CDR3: TGTGCCAGCAGCTTAAACGGGAATAACTATGGCTACACCTTC.

The DNA of the CDR3 is TGTGCCAGCAGCTTTCCCCCGGGACAGGACATCACAGATACGCAGTATTTT. As protein: CASSFPPGQDITDTQYF. V gene TRBV7-2 combines with J gene TRBJ2-3, with TRBD1 identical over 8 bases. The CDR3 runs to 17 residues. The germline V gene encodes CDR1 SGHTA and CDR2 FQGNSA. Trimming took 3 bases from V and 2 from J; bases not matched to a gene: 10.

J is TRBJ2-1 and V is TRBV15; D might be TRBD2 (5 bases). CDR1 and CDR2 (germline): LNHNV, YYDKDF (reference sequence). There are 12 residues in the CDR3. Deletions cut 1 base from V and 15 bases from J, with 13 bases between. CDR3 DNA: TGTGCCACCAGCAGAGCCGAGGGCTGGGTGTTCTTC. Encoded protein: CATSRAEGWVFF.